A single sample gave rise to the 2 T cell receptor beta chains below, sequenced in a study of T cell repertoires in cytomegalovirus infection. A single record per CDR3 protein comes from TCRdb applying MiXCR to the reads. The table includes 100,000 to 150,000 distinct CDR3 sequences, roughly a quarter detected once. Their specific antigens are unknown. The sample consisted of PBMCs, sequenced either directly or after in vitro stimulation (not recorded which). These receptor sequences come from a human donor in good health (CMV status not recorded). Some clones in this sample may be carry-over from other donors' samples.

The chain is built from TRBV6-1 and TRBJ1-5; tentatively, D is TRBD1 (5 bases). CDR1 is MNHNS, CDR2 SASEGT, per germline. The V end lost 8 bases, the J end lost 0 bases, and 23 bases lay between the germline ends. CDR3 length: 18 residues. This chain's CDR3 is CASGGEAGTGYSNQPQHF. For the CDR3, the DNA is TGTGCCAGCGGTGGGGAAGCCGGGACCGGTTATAGCAATCAGCCCCAGCATTTT.

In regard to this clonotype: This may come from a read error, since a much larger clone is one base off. The CDR3 protein is CASSQVGQGLNSPFHF. The CDR3 DNA reads as TGCGCCAGCAGCCAAGTAGGGCAGGGGCTTAATTCACCCTTCCACTTT. The chain links TRBV4-1 to TRBJ1-6; D is possibly TRBD1 (6 bases). The germline V gene has CDR1 MGHRA and CDR2 YSYEKL. The CDR3 runs to 16 residues.